This T cell receptor beta chain emerged from a study of blood T cell repertoires in COVID-19. This clone was counted once. The CDR3 is 13 residues long. Trimming pared 3 bases from V and 1 base from J, leaving 4 bases between. Germline V lookup: CDR1 GTSNPN, CDR2 SVGIG (reference sequence). Some clones are missing from TCRdb's copy, which holds only in-frame ones; the method was immunoSEQ multiplex PCR. The table lists about 230,000 clones, over 70% of them singletons. The TCR was taken from a man aged 35-49 years with acute or convalescent COVID-19. The rearrangement uses TRBV30 and TRBJ2-6; D call uncertain. The sample was peripheral blood. DNA for the CDR3: TGTGCCTGGAGGTCTTCTGGGGCCAACGTCCTGACTTTC. Its protein is CAWRSSGANVLTF.